Described below is a single T cell receptor (beta chain) sequence and its context. Sequencing used immunoSEQ multiplex PCR; TCRdb keeps in-frame clones, though not all of them. The sample includes some 160,000 clones, roughly nine tenths of them seen just once. This entry comes from a study of control samples from healthy donors and cancer patients. Trimming pared 4 bases from V and 8 bases from J, leaving 10 bases between. The CDR3 has 12 residues. CDR1 is SGHRS, CDR2 YFSETQ, per germline. This clonotype originated in a young man in good health. The genes are TRBV5-1 and TRBJ2-4; no definite D call. The sequencing sample was made of blood. In nucleotides, the CDR3 is TGCGCCAGCAGCCAACTGGGTCACATTCAGTACTTC. This encodes CASSQLGHIQYF. Full variable domain (missing parts from reference TRBV5-1 and TRBJ2-4): KAGVTQTPRYLIKTRGQQVTLSCSPISGHRSVSWYQQTPGQGLQFLFEYFSETQRNKGNFPGRFSGRQFSNSRSEMNVSTLELGDSALYLCASSQLGHIQYFGAGTRLSVL.